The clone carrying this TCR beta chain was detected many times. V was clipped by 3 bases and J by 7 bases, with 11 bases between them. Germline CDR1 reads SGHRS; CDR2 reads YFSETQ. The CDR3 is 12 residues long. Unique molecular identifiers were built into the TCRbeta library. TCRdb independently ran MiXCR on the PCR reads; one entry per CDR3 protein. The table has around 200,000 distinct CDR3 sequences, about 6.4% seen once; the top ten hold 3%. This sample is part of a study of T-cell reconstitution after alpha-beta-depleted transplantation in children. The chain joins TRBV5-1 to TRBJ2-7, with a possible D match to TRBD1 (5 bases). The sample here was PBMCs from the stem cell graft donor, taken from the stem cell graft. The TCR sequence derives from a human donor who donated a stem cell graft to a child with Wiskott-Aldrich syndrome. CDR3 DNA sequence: TGCGCCAGCAGCTACCCCGACAGAGAGCAGTACTTC. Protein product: CASSYPDREQYF. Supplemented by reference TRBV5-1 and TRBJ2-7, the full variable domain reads KAGVTQTPRYLIKTRGQQVTLSCSPISGHRSVSWYQQTPGQGLQFLFEYFSETQRNKGNFPGRFSGRQFSNSRSEMNVSTLELGDSALYLCASSYPDREQYFGPGTRLTVT.